The 23 T cell receptor beta chains listed next were all sequenced from one sample in a study of identical twins. Each CDR3 protein gets one entry after TCRdb re-called the 5' RACE reads with MiXCR. This table has a few hundred thousand distinct CDR3 sequences, about 6.7% appearing once. Separately, the same data were catalogued under a study of T cells expressing NK-cell markers.

Sequenced material: CD8+ T cells sorted from blood. These receptors were obtained from a woman aged 18-35 years in good health.

This clonotype was seen at least ten times. The chain combines TRBV4-2 with TRBJ2-1; 10 nucleotides match TRBD2. There are 16 residues in the CDR3. Trimming at V came to 3 bases and at J to 9 bases, leaving 11 bases not matched to a gene. Germline V gene lookup returns CDR1 LGHNA and CDR2 YNFKEQ. The CDR3 DNA reads TGTGCCAGCAGCCAGCTTACAGCGGGGGGGCCTAGTGAGCAGTTCTTC. This sequence encodes CASSQLTAGGPSEQFF.

At least ten counts were recorded for this clonotype. The rearrangement uses TRBV9 and TRBJ2-1, with D unclear. V was shortened by 4 bases and J by 7 bases, with 9 bases between the two germline ends. CDR3 length equals 12 residues. The V gene's germline CDR1 is SGDLS and CDR2 YYNGEE. CDR3 sequence (DNA): TGTGCCAGCAGCTCTCTCTCGAATGAGCAGTTCTTC. Amino acids: CASSSLSNEQFF. Filled out from reference TRBV9 and TRBJ2-1, the complete variable domain reads DSGVTQTPKHLITATGQRVTLRCSPRSGDLSVYWYQQSLDQGLQFLIQYYNGEERAKGNILERFSAQQFPDLHSELNLSSLELGDSALYFCASSSLSNEQFFGPGTRLTVL.

This clonotype was observed at least ten times. V usage is TRBV20-1 and J usage is TRBJ2-1, with D uncertain. CDR3 length: 16 amino acids. Germline-derived CDR1 and CDR2 are DFQATT and SNEGSKA (reference sequence). V was pared by 0 bases and J by 0 bases, with 12 bases between. CDR3 sequence reads: CSARDSVRHSYNEQFF. Here the CDR3 DNA reads TGCAGTGCTAGAGATTCCGTACGGCACTCCTACAATGAGCAGTTCTTC.

The table lists this clonotype with a few counts. The chain uses TRBV9 and TRBJ2-6, with a tentative D call TRBD1 (5 bases). Germline values: CDR1 SGDLS, CDR2 YYNGEE. The length of the CDR3 is 18 residues. Trimming left V 0 bases short and J 0 bases short, with 13 bases between. Here the CDR3 DNA reads TGTGCCAGCAGCGTAGCAATACAGGAGAGCTCTGGGGCCAACGTCCTGACTTTC. Translating it yields CASSVAIQESSGANVLTF.

This clonotype was seen many times. This sequence joins TRBV7-9 and TRBJ2-7; no clear D. The germline V gene encodes CDR1 SEHNR and CDR2 FQNEAQ (reference sequence). With 5 bases removed from V and 6 bases from J, the gap between germline ends came to 11 bases. This CDR3 has 12 amino acids. CDR3: CASSPGASEQYF. The CDR3 nucleotides are TGTGCCAGCAGCCCAGGTGCGTCCGAGCAGTACTTC.

This clonotype was picked up many times. CDR3 in amino acids: CASSLGLGYEQYF. CDR3 nucleotides: TGTGCCAGCAGCTTAGGTCTGGGCTACGAGCAGTACTTC. The chain couples TRBV7-6 to TRBJ2-7; D call uncertain. The CDR3 spans 13 residues. CDR1 is SGHVS and CDR2 is FNYEAQ in the germline V gene. The germline V and J ends were trimmed by 1 base and 3 bases, with 7 bases remaining between them.

This clonotype occurred many times. The rearrangement joins TRBV15 to TRBJ2-5; D is unclear. Trimming removed 3 bases at V and 5 bases at J, with 7 bases between. CDR1 LNHNV and CDR2 YYDKDF come from the germline V gene (reference sequence). The CDR3 spans 12 residues. In nucleotides, the CDR3 is TGTGCCACCAGCAGGGAGTGGGAGACCCAGTACTTC. Its protein product is CATSREWETQYF.

V is TRBV9 and J is TRBJ1-2; 11 bases agree with TRBD1. V dropped 0 bases and J dropped 5; count of bases not matched to a gene: 3. The germline gives CDR1 SGDLS, CDR2 YYNGEE. The CDR3 is made up of 15 amino acids. As DNA, the CDR3 is TGTGCCAGCAGCGTAGGGACAGGGGGCAGTTATGGCTACACCTTC. It is translated as CASSVGTGGSYGYTF.

The V and J genes are TRBV3-1 and TRBJ2-6; D not certain. There are 19 residues in the CDR3. V dropped 3 bases and J dropped 6 bases, with 24 bases sitting between them. Per the germline V gene, CDR1 is LGHDT and CDR2 is YNNKEL (reference sequence). DNA for the CDR3: TGTGCCAGCAGCCATTTAATTCCATCCCTCTTCGCCGAGGCCAACGTCCTGACTTTC. This gives the protein CASSHLIPSLFAEANVLTF.

J is TRBJ1-4 and V is TRBV7-8, with a tentative D call TRBD1 (5 bases). The V gene lost 3 bases and the J gene lost 8 bases, with 16 bases spanning the gap. From germline, CDR1 is SGHVS and CDR2 FQNEAQ. CDR3 size: 15 residues. The CDR3 region is CASSFEGPGVEKLFF. In nucleotides, the CDR3 is TGTGCCAGCAGCTTCGAGGGTCCGGGGGTCGAAAAACTGTTTTTT. Filled out from reference TRBV7-8 and TRBJ1-4, the complete variable domain reads GAGVSQSPRYKVAKRGQDVALRCDPISGHVSLFWYQQALGQGPEFLTYFQNEAQLDKSGLPSDRFFAERPEGSVSTLKIQRTQQEDSAVYLCASSFEGPGVEKLFFGSGTQLSVL.

Many counts were recorded for this clonotype. V is TRBV2 and J is TRBJ2-3; D possibly uses TRBD1 or TRBD2 (5 bases each). Trimming removed 11 bases from V and 4 bases from J, with 16 bases in between. Germline-derived CDR1 and CDR2 are SNHLY and FYNNEI. CDR3 length: 13 amino acids. CDR3 sequence reads: CAGLSTGPDTQYF. CDR3 nucleotides: TGTGCCGGCTTATCGACGGGGCCAGATACGCAGTATTTT.

This chain links TRBV13 with TRBJ2-7; D perhaps matches TRBD2 (6 bases). The CDR3 is 15 amino acids. Trimming left V 3 bases short and J 3 bases short, with 15 bases between. Germline V gene data show CDR1 as PRHDT and CDR2 as FYEKMQ (reference sequence). CDR3 bases: TGTGCCAGCAGCTTGGCCGCGGGACCTTACTACGAGCAGTACTTC. It translates to CASSLAAGPYYEQYF.

This clonotype was seen at least ten times. This rearrangement joins TRBV7-8 to TRBJ2-1; D gene uncertain. Between the trimmed V and J ends, which lost 1 base and 6 bases, there was a span of 10 bases. Per germline, CDR1 SGHVS and CDR2 FQNEAQ. This CDR3 comprises 14 residues. The CDR3 spells CASSLELSRNEQFF. As DNA, the CDR3 is TGTGCCAGCAGCTTAGAGCTCTCGCGCAATGAGCAGTTCTTC.

There are many counts of this clonotype. CDR3 in amino acids: CASSLEVGPIYEQYF. The DNA for the CDR3 is TGTGCCAGCAGCTTGGAAGTGGGGCCCATCTACGAGCAGTACTTC. The rearrangement links TRBV5-5 to TRBJ2-7; D is perhaps TRBD1 (5 bases). The CDR3 consists of 15 residues. Trimming took 0 bases from V and 3 from J, leaving 13 bases between them. CDR1 is SGHKS, CDR2 YYEKEE, per germline (reference sequence).

At least ten counts were recorded for this clonotype. The V call is TRBV2, the J call TRBJ2-7; 12 bases are shared with TRBD2. The V and J ends lost 6 bases and 4 bases, in that order; junction bases with no gene match: 7. CDR3 length: 15 residues. Germline loops: CDR1 SNHLY, CDR2 FYNNEI. The CDR3 DNA sequence: TGTGCCAGCAGGGAAACTAGCGGGGGGTCTTACGAGCAGTACTTC. Its translation is CASRETSGGSYEQYF.

The sample holds many counts of this clonotype. Here the CDR3 DNA reads TGTGCCAGCAGCGCGGGACTAGCCCTCGCAGATACGCAGTATTTT. Translation gives CASSAGLALADTQYF. This chain links TRBV13 with TRBJ2-3, with TRBD2 matching over 9 bases. Germline CDR1 reads PRHDT; CDR2 reads FYEKMQ (reference sequence). Trimming removed 5 bases from V and 4 bases from J; junction bases left unmatched: 7. The CDR3 loop spans 15 amino acids.

V gene TRBV11-2 combines with J gene TRBJ2-3; 12 nucleotides agree with TRBD2. CDR3 length equals 19 residues. CDR1 is SGHAT and CDR2 is FQNNGV in the germline V gene. After removal of 2 bases from V and 3 bases from J, the junction contained 12 bases not matched to a gene. For the CDR3, the DNA is TGTGCCAGCAGCTTACCTAGCGGGAGGGCCTCAATCCCAACAGATACGCAGTATTTT. Amino acids: CASSLPSGRASIPTDTQYF. The full variable domain, its missing parts supplied by reference TRBV11-2 and TRBJ2-3, is EAGVAQSPRYKIIEKRQSVAFWCNPISGHATLYWYQQILGQGPKLLIQFQNNGVVDDSQLPKDRFSAERLKGVDSTLKIQPAKLEDSAVYLCASSLPSGRASIPTDTQYFGPGTRLTVL.

The genes are TRBV30 and TRBJ2-1; no definite D call. The CDR3 consists of 12 residues. Between the trimmed V and J ends, which lost 4 bases and 7 bases, there was a span of 11 bases. Germline CDR1 and CDR2: GTSNPN and SVGIG (reference sequence). CDR3 protein: CAWIRVGNEQFF. The CDR3 DNA is TGTGCCTGGATTAGGGTCGGTAATGAGCAGTTCTTC. The entire variable domain, with the rest obtained from reference TRBV30 and TRBJ2-1, is as follows: SQTIHQWPATLVQPVGSPLSLECTVEGTSNPNLYWYRQAAGRGLQLLFYSVGIGQISSEVPQNLSASRPQDRQFILSSKKLLLSDSGFYLCAWIRVGNEQFFGPGTRLTVL.

This clonotype has a handful of counts. V is TRBV3-1 and J is TRBJ2-7; 7 bases are shared with TRBD2. There are 16 residues in the CDR3. Unmatched junction bases numbered 14, after V lost 0 bases and J lost 9 bases. Germline CDR1 and CDR2: LGHDT and YNNKEL (reference sequence). The CDR3 bases are TGTGCCAGCAGCCAAGATTACGGCGGGGGTCCCCTCGGGCAGTACTTC. Translating it yields CASSQDYGGGPLGQYF.

DNA of the CDR3: TGTGCCAGCAGCGTAGGCTACTCTGGGGATGAGCAGTTCTTC. The encoded protein is CASSVGYSGDEQFF. The gene calls are TRBV9 and TRBJ2-1, with D unresolved. The CDR3 is 14 amino acids. CDR1 is SGDLS and CDR2 is YYNGEE in the germline V gene. Trimming shortened V by 0 bases and J by 8 bases, and 12 bases separated the two germline ends.

The V and J genes are TRBV20-1 and TRBJ2-5, with D tentatively TRBD2 (5 bases). The CDR3 totals 13 residues. V lost 7 bases to trimming and J lost 9 bases, with 21 bases between them. CDR1 DFQATT and CDR2 SNEGSKA come from the germline V gene (reference sequence). The CDR3 spells CSVDGGYAVSQYF. In DNA form, the CDR3 reads TGCAGTGTTGACGGCGGGTACGCGGTGTCCCAGTACTTC.

The rearrangement uses TRBV7-8 and TRBJ1-2; possible D gene TRBD1, 5 bases. The germline V gene has CDR1 SGHVS and CDR2 FQNEAQ. This CDR3 comprises 16 residues. V dropped 5 bases and J dropped 7 bases, with 23 bases sitting between them. In DNA, the CDR3 is TGTGCCAGCAGCCCCCCGGGACTTCCGAGTGGGGGTGGCTACACCTTC. Translating gives CASSPPGLPSGGGYTF.

This sequence joins TRBV10-2 and TRBJ1-2; D might be TRBD1 (5 bases). The CDR3 runs 13 residues. In germline, CDR1 is WSHSY, CDR2 SAAADI. Trimming pared 9 bases from V and 4 bases from J, leaving 15 bases between. The CDR3 here is CASARGAVYGYTF. The CDR3 DNA reads as TGCGCCAGTGCTAGGGGCGCGGTCTATGGCTACACCTTC.